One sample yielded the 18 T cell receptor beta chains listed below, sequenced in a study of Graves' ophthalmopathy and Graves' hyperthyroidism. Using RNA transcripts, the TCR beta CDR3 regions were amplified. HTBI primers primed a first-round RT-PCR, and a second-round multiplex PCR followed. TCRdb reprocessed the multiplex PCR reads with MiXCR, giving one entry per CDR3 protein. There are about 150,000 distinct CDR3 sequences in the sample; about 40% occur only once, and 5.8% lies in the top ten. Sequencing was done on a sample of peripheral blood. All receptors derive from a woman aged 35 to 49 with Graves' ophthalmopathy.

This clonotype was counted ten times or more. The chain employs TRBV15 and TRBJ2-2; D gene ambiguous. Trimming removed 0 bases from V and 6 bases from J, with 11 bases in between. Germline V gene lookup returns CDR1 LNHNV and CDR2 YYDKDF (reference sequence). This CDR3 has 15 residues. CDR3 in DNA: TGTGCCACCAGCAGAGACATGGGAATCGCCGGGGAGCTGTTTTTT. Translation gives CATSRDMGIAGELFF. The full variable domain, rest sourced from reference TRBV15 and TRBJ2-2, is DAMVIQNPRYQVTQFGKPVTLSCSQTLNHNVMYWYQQKSSQAPKLLFHYYDKDFNNEADTPDNFQSRRPNTSFCFLDIRSPGLGDTAMYLCATSRDMGIAGELFFGEGSRLTVL.

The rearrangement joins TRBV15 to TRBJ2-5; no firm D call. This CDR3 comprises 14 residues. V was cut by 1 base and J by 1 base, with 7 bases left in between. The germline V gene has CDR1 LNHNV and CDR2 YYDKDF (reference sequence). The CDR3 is CATSRARTQETQYF. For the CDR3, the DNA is TGTGCCACCAGCAGAGCTCGAACCCAAGAGACCCAGTACTTC.

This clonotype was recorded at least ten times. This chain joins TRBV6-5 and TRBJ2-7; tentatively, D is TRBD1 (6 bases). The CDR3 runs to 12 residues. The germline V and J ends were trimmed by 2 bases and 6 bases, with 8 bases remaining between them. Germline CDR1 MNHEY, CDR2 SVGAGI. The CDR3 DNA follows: TGTGCCAGCAGTTACGGGGACACCGAGCAGTACTTC. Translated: CASSYGDTEQYF.

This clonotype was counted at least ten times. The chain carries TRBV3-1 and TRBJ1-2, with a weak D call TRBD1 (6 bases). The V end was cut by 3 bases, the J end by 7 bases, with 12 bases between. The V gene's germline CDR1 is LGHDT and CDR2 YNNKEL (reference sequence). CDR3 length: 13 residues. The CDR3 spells CASSQAGARGYTF. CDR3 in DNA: TGTGCCAGCAGCCAGGCGGGGGCGCGTGGCTACACCTTC.

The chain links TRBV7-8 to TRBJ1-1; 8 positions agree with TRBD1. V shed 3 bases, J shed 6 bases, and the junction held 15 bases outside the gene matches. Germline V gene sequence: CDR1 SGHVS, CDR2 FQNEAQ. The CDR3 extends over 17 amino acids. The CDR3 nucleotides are TGTGCCAGCAGCTTGGGCAGGGGGCAGTTCGTCCCCGCTGAAGCTTTCTTT. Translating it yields CASSLGRGQFVPAEAFF.

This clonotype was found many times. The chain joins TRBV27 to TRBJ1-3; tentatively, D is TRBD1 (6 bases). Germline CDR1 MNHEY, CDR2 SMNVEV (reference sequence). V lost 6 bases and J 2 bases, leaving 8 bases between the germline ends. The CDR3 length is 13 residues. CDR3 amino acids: CASSNRAGNTIYF. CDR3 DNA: TGTGCCAGCAGCAACAGGGCTGGAAACACCATATATTTT.

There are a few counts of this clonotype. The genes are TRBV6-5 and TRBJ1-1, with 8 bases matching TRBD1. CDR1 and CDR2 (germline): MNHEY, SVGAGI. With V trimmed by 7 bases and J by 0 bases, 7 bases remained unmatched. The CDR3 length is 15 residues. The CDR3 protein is CASIRQGTLNTEAFF. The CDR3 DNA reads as TGTGCCAGCATTAGACAGGGGACCCTGAACACTGAAGCTTTCTTT.

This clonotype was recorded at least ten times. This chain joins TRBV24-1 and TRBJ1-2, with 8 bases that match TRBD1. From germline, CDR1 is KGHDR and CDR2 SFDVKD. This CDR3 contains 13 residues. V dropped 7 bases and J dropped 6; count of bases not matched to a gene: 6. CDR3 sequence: CATSGTGWDGYTF. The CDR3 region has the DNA TGTGCCACCAGCGGGACAGGCTGGGATGGCTACACCTTC.

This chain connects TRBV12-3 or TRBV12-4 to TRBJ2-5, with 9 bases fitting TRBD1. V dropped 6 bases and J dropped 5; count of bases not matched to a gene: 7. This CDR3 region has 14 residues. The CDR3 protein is CASSHTGGPETQYF. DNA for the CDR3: TGTGCCAGCAGCCATACAGGGGGCCCGGAGACCCAGTACTTC.

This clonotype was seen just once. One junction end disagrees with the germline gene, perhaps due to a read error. The CDR3 loop reads CASNPDRALNTGAFF. CDR3 nucleotides: TGTGCCAGCAATCCAGACAGAGCCTTGAACACTGGAGCTTTCTTT. V usage is TRBV6-1 and J usage is TRBJ1-1; maybe TRBD1 (5 bases). CDR3 length: 15 amino acids. The germline V gene encodes CDR1 MNHNS and CDR2 SASEGT.

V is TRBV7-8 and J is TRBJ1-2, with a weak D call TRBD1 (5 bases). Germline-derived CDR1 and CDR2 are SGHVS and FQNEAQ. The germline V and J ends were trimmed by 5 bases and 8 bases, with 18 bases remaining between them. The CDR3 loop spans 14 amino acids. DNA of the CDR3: TGTGCCAGCAGCGCTAAAGACAGAATAGGAGGCTACACCTTC. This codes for CASSAKDRIGGYTF.

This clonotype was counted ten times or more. CDR3 sequence: CASSAPDRAVEAFF. The CDR3 bases are TGTGCCAGCAGCGCGCCGGACAGGGCGGTTGAAGCTTTCTTT. V usage is TRBV7-8 and J usage is TRBJ1-1, with 8 bases identical to TRBD1. This CDR3 spans 14 amino acids. Germline CDR1 SGHVS, CDR2 FQNEAQ. After removal of 5 bases from V and 7 bases from J, the junction contained 9 bases not matched to a gene.

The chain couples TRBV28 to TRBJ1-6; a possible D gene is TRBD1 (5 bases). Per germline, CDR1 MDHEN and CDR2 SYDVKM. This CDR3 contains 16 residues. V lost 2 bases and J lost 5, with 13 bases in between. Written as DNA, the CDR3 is TGTGCCAGCAGTTTACCGGTGGCGGGGGATAATTCACCCCTCCACTTT. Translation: CASSLPVAGDNSPLHF.

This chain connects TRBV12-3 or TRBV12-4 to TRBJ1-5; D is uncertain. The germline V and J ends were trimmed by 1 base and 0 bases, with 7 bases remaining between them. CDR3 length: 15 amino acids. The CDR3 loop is CASSLVSSSNQPQHF. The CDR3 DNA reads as TGTGCCAGCAGTTTAGTTTCGTCTAGCAATCAGCCCCAGCATTTT.

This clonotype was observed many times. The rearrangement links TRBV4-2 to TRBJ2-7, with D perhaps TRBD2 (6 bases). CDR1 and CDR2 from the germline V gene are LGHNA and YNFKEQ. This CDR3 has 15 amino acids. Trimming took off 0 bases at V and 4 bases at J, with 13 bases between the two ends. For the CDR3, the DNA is TGTGCCAGCAGCCAAGAGTACTCCGGGACTTACGAGCAGTACTTC. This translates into CASSQEYSGTYEQYF.

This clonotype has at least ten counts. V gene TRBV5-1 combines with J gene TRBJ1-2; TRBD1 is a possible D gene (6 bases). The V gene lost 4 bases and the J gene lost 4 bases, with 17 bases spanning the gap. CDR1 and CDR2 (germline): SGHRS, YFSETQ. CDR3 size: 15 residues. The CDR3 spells CASSERTGTTYGYTF. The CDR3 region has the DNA TGCGCCAGCAGCGAGAGGACCGGGACAACCTATGGCTACACCTTC.

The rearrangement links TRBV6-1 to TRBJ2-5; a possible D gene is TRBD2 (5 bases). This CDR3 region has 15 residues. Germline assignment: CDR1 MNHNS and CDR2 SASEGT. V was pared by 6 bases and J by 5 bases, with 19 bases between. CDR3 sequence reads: CASRSTLRTGETQYF. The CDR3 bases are TGTGCCAGCAGATCTACCCTTCGGACGGGGGAGACCCAGTACTTC.

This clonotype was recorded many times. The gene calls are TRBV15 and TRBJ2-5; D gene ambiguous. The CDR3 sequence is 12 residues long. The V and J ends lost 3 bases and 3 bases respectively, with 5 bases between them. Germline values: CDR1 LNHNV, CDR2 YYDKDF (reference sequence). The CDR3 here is CATSSLEETQYF. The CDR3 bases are TGTGCCACCAGCAGTTTAGAAGAGACCCAGTACTTC.